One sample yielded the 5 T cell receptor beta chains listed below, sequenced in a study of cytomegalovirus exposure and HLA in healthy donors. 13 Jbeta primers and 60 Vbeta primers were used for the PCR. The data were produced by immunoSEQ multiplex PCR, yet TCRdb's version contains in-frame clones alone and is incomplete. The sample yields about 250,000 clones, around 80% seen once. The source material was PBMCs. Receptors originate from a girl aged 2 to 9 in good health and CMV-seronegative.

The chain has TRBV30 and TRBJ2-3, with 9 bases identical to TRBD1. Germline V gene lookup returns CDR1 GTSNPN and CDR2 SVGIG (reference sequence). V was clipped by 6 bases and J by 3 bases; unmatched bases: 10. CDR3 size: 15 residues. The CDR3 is CACTPDRGATDTQYF. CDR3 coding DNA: TGTGCCTGCACCCCAGACAGGGGGGCAACAGATACGCAGTATTTT.

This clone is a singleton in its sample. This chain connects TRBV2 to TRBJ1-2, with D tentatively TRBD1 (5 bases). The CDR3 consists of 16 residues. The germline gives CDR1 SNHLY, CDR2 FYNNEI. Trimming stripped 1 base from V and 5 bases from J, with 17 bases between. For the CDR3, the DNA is TGTGCCAGCAGTGAAGGGTGGGGCAGCAAACCATATGGCTACACCTTC. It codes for CASSEGWGSKPYGYTF.

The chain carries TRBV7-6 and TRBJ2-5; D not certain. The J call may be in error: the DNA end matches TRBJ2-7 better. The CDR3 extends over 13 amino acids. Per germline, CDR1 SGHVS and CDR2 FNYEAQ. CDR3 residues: CASSLVGVGEQYF. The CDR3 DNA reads TGTGCCAGCAGCTTAGTGGGCGTTGGCGAGCAGTACTTC.

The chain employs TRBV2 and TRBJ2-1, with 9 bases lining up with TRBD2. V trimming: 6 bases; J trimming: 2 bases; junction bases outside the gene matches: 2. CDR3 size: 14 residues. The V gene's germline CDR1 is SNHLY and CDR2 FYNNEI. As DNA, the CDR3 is TGTGCCAGCAGACTAGCGGGCCCCTACAATGAGCAGTTCTTC. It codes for CASRLAGPYNEQFF.

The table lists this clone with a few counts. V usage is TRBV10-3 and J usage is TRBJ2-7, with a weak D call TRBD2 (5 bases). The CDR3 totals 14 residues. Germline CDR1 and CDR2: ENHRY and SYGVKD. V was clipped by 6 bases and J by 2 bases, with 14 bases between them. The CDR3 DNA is TGTGCCATCAGAGCGACGGGGAGACCCTACGAGCAGTACTTC. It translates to CAIRATGRPYEQYF.